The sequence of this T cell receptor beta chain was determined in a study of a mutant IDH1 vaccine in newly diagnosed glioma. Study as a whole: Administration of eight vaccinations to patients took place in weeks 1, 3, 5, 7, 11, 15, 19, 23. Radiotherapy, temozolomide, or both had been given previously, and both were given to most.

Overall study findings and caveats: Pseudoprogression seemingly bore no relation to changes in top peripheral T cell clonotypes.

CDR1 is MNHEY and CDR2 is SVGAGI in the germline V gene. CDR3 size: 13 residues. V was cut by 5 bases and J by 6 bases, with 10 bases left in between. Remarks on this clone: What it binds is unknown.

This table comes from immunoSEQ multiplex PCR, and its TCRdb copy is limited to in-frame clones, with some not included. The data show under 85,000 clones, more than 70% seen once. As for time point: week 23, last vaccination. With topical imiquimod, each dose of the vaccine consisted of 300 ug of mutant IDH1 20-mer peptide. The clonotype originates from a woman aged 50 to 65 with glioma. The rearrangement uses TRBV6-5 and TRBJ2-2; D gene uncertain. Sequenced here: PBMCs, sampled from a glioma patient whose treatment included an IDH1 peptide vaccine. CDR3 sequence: CASSRPVPGELFF. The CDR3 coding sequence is TGTGCCAGCAGTCGCCCCGTACCCGGGGAGCTGTTTTTT.